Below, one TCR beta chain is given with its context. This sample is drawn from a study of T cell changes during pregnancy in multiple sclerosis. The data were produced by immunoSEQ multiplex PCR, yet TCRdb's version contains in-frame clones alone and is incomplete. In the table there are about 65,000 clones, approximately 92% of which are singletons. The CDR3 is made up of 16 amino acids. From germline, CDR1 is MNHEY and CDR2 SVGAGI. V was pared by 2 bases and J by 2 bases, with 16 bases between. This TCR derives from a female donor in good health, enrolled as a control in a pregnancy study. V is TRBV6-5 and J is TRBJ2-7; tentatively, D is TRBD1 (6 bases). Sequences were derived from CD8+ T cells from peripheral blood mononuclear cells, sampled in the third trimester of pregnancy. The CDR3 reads CASSYAQGRLTYEQYF. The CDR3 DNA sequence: TGTGCCAGCAGTTACGCACAGGGCCGTCTGACCTACGAGCAGTACTTC.